The 5 T cell receptor beta chains listed next were all sequenced from one sample in a study of blood T cells in healthy people across ages. The authors ran a second PCR of 7 to 11 cycles using a sample-barcoded 5' primer and a J-beta primer mix. From the 5' RACE reads, TCRdb called clonotypes with MiXCR, one entry per CDR3 protein. The sample has 800,000 to 950,000 distinct CDR3 sequences, roughly 34% seen once; the top ten hold 10% to 15%. Specimen: blood. Receptor source: a man aged 18 to 30 in good health.

Comment on this clonotype: Mismatch with germline at one junction end may stem from a read error. The chain links TRBV6-6 to TRBJ2-3, with TRBD2 identical over 9 bases. The CDR3 consists of 17 residues. Germline V gene data show CDR1 as MNHNY and CDR2 as SVGAGI (reference sequence). CDR3 protein: CANSYSLAGSSTDTQYF. In nucleotides, the CDR3 is TGTGCCAACAGTTACTCGCTAGCGGGGTCTAGCACAGATACGCAGTATTTT.

The J gene is TRBJ2-5, the V gene TRBV6-6, with 11 bases matching TRBD2. The CDR3 length is 16 residues. V gave up 5 bases and J gave up 1 base; unmatched junction bases: 6. The germline gives CDR1 MNHNY, CDR2 SVGAGI (reference sequence). Here the CDR3 DNA reads TGTGCCAGCAGTGCCCCTAGCGGGGGGATCCAAGAGACCCAGTACTTC. Translation: CASSAPSGGIQETQYF.

The V call is TRBV5-1, the J call TRBJ1-6; D is uncertain. Looked up from germline, CDR1 is SGHRS and CDR2 is YFSETQ. V shed 4 bases and J shed 5 bases, with 10 bases lying between them. The CDR3 spans 14 residues. The CDR3 here is CASSTGLDNSPLHF. In DNA form, the CDR3 reads TGCGCCAGCAGCACGGGTCTGGATAATTCACCCCTCCACTTT. Full variable domain (missing parts from reference TRBV5-1 and TRBJ1-6): KAGVTQTPRYLIKTRGQQVTLSCSPISGHRSVSWYQQTPGQGLQFLFEYFSETQRNKGNFPGRFSGRQFSNSRSEMNVSTLELGDSALYLCASSTGLDNSPLHFGNGTRLTVT.

Points on this clonotype: This may be a read error: a much more frequent sequence differs by one nucleotide. V usage is TRBV7-2 and J usage is TRBJ2-5; tentatively, D is TRBD1 or TRBD2 (5 bases each). V dropped 5 bases and J dropped 11 bases, with 24 bases sitting between them. CDR3 length: 15 residues. Germline-derived CDR1 and CDR2 are SGHTA and FQGNSA. The CDR3: CASSREGPSNNEQYF. CDR3 bases: TGTGCCAGCAGCCGCGAGGGGCCATCCAACAATGAGCAGTACTTC.

The sample holds a few counts of this clonotype. The genes are TRBV7-2 and TRBJ2-7; 7 nucleotides agree with TRBD2. The V and J ends lost 5 bases and 3 bases, in that order; junction bases with no gene match: 10. Germline V lookup: CDR1 SGHTA, CDR2 FQGNSA. The CDR3 is 15 residues long. The CDR3 DNA reads as TGTGCCAGCAGCCGGGGGGATGGTGGAATCTACGAGCAGTACTTC. This sequence encodes CASSRGDGGIYEQYF.